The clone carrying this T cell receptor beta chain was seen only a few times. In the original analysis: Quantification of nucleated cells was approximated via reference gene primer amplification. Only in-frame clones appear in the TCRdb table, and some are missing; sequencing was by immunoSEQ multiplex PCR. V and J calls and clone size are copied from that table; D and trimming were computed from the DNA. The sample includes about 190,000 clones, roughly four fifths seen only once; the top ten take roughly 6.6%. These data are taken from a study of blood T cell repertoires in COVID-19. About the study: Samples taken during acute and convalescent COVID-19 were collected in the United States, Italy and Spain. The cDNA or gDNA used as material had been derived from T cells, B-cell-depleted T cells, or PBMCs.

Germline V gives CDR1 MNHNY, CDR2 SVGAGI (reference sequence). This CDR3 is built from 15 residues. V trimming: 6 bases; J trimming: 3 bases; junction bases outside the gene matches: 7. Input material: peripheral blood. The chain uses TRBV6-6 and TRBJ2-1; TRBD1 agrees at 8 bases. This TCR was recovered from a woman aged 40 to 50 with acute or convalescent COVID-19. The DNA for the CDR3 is TGTGCCAGCAGACCCGGGACAGGTGGCTACAATGAGCAGTTCTTC. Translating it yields CASRPGTGGYNEQFF.